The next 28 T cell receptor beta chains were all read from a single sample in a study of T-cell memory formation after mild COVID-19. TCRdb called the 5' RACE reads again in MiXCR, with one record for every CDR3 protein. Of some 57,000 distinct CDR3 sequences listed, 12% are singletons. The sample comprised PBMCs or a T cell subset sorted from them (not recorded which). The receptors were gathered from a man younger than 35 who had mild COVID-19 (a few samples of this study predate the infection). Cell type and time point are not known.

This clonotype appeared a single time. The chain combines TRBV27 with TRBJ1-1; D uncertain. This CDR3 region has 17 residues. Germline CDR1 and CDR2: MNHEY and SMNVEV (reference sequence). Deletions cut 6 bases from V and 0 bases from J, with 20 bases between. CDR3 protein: CASRMTPLRFMNTEAFF. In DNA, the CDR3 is TGTGCCAGCAGAATGACACCACTCAGATTCATGAACACTGAAGCTTTCTTT.

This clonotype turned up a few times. The CDR3 reads CASSQDLGRPLEKLFF. The CDR3 DNA reads TGTGCCAGCAGCCAAGATCTGGGACGGCCACTTGAAAAACTGTTTTTT. The V call is TRBV3-1, the J call TRBJ1-4; D possibly corresponds to TRBD1 (5 bases). The CDR3 length is 16 residues. Deletions cut 0 bases from V and 7 bases from J, with 15 bases between. CDR1 is LGHDT and CDR2 is YNNKEL in the germline V gene (reference sequence).

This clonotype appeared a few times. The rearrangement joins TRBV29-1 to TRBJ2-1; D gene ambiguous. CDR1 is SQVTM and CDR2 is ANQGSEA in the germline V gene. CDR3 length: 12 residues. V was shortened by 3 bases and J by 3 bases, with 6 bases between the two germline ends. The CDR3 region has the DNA TGCAGCGTTGACACCAGCTACAATGAGCAGTTCTTC. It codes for CSVDTSYNEQFF.

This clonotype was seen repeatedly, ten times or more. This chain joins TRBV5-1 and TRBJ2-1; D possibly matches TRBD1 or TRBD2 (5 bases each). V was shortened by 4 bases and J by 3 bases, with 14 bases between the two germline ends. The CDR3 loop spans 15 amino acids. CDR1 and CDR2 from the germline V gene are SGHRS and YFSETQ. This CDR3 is CASSRGRPDYNEQFF. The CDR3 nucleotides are TGCGCCAGCAGCCGGGGACGGCCTGACTACAATGAGCAGTTCTTC.

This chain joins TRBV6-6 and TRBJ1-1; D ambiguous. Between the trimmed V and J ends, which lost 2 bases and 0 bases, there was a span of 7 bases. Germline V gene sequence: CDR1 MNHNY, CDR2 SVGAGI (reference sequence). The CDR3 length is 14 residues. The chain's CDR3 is CASSYVELNTEAFF. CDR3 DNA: TGTGCCAGCAGTTACGTAGAGTTGAACACTGAAGCTTTCTTT.

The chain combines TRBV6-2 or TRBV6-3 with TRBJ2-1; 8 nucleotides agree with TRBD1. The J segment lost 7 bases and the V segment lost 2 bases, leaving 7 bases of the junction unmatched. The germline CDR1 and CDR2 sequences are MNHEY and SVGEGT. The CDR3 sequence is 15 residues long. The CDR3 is CASSYLPDRVNEQFF. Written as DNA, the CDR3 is TGTGCCAGCAGTTACCTCCCGGACAGGGTGAATGAGCAGTTCTTC.

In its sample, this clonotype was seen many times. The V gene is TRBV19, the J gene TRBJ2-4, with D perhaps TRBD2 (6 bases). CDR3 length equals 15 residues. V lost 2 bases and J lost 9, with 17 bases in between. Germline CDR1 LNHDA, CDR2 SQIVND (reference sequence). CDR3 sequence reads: CASSISRDSLGIQYF. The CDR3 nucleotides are TGTGCCAGTAGTATATCGAGGGACTCTCTCGGCATTCAGTACTTC. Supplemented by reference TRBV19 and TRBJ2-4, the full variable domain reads DGGITQSPKYLFRKEGQNVTLSCEQNLNHDAMYWYRQDPGQGLRLIYYSQIVNDFQKGDIAEGYSVSREKKESFPLTVTSAQKNPTAFYLCASSISRDSLGIQYFGAGTRLSVL.

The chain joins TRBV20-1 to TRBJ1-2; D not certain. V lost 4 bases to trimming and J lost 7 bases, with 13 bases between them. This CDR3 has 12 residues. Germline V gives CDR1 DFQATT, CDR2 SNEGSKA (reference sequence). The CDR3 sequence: CSANPDFGGYTF. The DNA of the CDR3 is TGCAGTGCTAACCCAGATTTTGGTGGCTACACCTTC.

CDR3 sequence (DNA): TGTGCCAGCAGCTTGGACAGCTTCTATGGCTACACCTTC. It is translated as CASSLDSFYGYTF. The chain combines TRBV7-9 with TRBJ1-2, with TRBD1 as a possible D gene (6 bases). Germline CDR1 reads SEHNR; CDR2 reads FQNEAQ (reference sequence). This CDR3 has 13 residues. V lost 3 bases to trimming and J lost 4 bases, with 9 bases between them.

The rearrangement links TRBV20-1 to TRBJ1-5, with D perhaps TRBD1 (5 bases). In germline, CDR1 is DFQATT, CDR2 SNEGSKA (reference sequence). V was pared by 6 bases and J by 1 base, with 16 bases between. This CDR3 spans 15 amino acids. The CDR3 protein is CSAPLGGRSNQPQHF. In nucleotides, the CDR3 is TGCAGTGCCCCTCTTGGGGGAAGGAGCAATCAGCCCCAGCATTTT.

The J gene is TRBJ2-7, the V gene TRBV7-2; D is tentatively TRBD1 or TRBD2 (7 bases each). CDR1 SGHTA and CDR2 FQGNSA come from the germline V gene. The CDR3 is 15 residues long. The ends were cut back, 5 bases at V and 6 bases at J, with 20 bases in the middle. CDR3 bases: TGTGCCAGCAGCAGGAACAGGGGCCCGGGGGGCGAGCAGTACTTC. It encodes CASSRNRGPGGEQYF.

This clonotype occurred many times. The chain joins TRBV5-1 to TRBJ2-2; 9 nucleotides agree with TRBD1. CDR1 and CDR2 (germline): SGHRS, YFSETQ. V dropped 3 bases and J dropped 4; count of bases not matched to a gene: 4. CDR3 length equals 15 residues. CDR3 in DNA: TGCGCCAGCAGCTCGAGGACAGGGGCCACCGGGGAGCTGTTTTTT. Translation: CASSSRTGATGELFF.

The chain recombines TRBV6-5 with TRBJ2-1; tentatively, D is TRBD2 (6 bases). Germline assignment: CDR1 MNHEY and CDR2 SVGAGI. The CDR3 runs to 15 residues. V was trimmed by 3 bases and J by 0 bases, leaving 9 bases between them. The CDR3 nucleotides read TGTGCCAGCAGTTATGGGGGGACCTCCTACAATGAGCAGTTCTTC. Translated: CASSYGGTSYNEQFF.

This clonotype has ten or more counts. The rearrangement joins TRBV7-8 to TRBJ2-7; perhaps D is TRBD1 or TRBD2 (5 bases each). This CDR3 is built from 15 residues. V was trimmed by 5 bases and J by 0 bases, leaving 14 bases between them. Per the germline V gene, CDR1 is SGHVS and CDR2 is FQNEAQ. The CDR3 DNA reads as TGTGCCAGCAGCCGAGGGACGGTGCTCTCCTACGAGCAGTACTTC. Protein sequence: CASSRGTVLSYEQYF.

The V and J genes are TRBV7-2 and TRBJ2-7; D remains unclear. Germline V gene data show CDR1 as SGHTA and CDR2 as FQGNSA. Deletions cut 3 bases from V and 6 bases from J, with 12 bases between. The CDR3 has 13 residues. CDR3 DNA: TGTGCCAGCAGCTTCGAGAGGTCGATCGAGCAGTACTTC. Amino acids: CASSFERSIEQYF.

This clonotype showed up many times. In nucleotides, the CDR3 is TGCGCCAGCAGCTCACGGACAGGGCCGTTGGGCGAGCAGTACTTC. Protein: CASSSRTGPLGEQYF. The chain combines TRBV4-1 with TRBJ2-7; 8 bases match TRBD1. J gave up 6 bases and V 5 bases, and 12 bases lay outside the gene matches. The germline V gene encodes CDR1 MGHRA and CDR2 YSYEKL. CDR3 length equals 15 residues.

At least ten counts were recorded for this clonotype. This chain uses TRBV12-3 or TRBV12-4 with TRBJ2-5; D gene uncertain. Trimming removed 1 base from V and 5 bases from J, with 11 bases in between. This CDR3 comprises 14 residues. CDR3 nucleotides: TGTGCCAGCAGTTTAGAGGGTAGCACGGAGACCCAGTACTTC. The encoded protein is CASSLEGSTETQYF.

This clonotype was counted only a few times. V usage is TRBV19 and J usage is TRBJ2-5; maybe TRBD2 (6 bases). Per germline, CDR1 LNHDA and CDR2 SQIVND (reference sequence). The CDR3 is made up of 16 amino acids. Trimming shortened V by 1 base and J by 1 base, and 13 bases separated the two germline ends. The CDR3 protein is CASSIVIGGPQETQYF. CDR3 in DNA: TGTGCCAGTAGTATAGTTATCGGGGGACCCCAAGAGACCCAGTACTTC.

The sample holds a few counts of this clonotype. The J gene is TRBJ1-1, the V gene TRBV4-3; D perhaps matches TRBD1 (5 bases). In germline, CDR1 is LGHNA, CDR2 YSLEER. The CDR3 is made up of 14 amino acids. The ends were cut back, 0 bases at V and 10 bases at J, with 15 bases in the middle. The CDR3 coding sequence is TGCGCCAGCAGCCAAGAGACCAGGGTAGTTCGAGCTTTCTTT. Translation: CASSQETRVVRAFF.

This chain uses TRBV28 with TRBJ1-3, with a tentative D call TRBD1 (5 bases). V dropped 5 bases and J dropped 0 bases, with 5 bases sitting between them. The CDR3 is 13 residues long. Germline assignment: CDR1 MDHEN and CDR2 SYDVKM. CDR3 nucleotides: TGTGCCAGCAGTGGACACTCTGGAAACACCATATATTTT. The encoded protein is CASSGHSGNTIYF.

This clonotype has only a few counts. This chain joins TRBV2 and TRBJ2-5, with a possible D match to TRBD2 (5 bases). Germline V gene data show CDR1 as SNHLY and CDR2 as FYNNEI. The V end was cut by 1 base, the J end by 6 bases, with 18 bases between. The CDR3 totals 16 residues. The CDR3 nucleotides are TGTGCCAGCAGTGAAGGAGGAACAAACGGCGGGCAGACCCAGTACTTC. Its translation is CASSEGGTNGGQTQYF.

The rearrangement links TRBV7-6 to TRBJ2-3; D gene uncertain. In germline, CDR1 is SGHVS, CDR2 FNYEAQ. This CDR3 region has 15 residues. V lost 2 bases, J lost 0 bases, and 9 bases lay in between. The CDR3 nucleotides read TGTGCCAGCAGCTTACGGCAAGACAGCACAGATACGCAGTATTTT. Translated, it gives CASSLRQDSTDTQYF.

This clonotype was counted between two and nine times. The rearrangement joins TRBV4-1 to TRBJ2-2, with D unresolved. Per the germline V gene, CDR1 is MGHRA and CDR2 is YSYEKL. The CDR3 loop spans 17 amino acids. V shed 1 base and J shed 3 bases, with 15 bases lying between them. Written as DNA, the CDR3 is TGCGCCAGCAGCCAAGCCAACTTCGGGTTCTACACCGGGGAGCTGTTTTTT. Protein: CASSQANFGFYTGELFF.

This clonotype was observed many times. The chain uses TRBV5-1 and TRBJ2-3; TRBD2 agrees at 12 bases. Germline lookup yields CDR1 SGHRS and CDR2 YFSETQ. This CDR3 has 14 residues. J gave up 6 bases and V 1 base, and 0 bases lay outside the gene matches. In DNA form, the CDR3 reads TGCGCCAGCAGCTTGACTAGCGGGGGGGATACGCAGTATTTT. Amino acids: CASSLTSGGDTQYF.

The CDR3 reads CASSQRRTAGTGELFF. CDR3 coding DNA: TGTGCCAGCAGCCAGAGAAGGACAGCGGGCACCGGGGAGCTGTTTTTT. The rearrangement joins TRBV3-1 to TRBJ2-2, with D possibly being TRBD1 or TRBD2 (6 bases each). The CDR3 has 16 amino acids. Trimming took off 3 bases at V and 4 bases at J, with 15 bases between the two ends. CDR1 is LGHDT, CDR2 YNNKEL, per germline (reference sequence). The full variable domain, with the rest looked up from reference TRBV3-1 and TRBJ2-2, is DTAVSQTPKYLVTQMGNDKSIKCEQNLGHDTMYWYKQDSKKFLKIMFSYNNKELIINETVPNRFSPKSPDKAHLNLHINSLELGDSAVYFCASSQRRTAGTGELFFGEGSRLTVL.

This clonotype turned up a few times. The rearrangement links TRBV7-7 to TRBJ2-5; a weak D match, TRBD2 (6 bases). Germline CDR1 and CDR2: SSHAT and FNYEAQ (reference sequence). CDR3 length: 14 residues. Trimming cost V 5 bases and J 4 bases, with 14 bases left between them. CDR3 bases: TGTGCCAGCAGCCCTACTAGCACTGGAGAGACCCAGTACTTC. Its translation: CASSPTSTGETQYF.

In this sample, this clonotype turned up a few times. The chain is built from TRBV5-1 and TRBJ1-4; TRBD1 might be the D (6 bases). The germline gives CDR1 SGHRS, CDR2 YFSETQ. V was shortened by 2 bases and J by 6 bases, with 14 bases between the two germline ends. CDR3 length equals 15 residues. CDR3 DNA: TGCGCCAGCAGCTTCGGTTCAGGGGAAGATGAAAAACTGTTTTTT. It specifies CASSFGSGEDEKLFF.

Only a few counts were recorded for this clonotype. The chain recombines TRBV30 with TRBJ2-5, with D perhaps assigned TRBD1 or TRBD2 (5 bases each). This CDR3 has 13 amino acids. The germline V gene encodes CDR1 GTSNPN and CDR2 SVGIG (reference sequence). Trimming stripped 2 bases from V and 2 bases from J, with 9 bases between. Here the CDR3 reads CAWSRGAQETQYF. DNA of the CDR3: TGTGCCTGGAGTAGGGGAGCACAAGAGACCCAGTACTTC. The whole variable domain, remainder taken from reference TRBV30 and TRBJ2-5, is SQTIHQWPATLVQPVGSPLSLECTVEGTSNPNLYWYRQAAGRGLQLLFYSVGIGQISSEVPQNLSASRPQDRQFILSSKKLLLSDSGFYLCAWSRGAQETQYFGPGTRLLVL.